The 17 T cell receptor beta chains below were found in one sample sequenced in a study of cytomegalovirus exposure and HLA in healthy donors. A multiplex PCR was run with 60 Vbeta primers and 13 Jbeta primers. The table came from immunoSEQ multiplex PCR; TCRdb's copy has only in-frame clones and leaves some out. The table shows approximately 190,000 clones, with 75% to 90% occurring only once. The sequencing input was PBMCs. The receptors were sampled from a boy aged 2 to 10 in good health and CMV-seronegative.

V usage is TRBV6-5 and J usage is TRBJ2-7; 9 nucleotides align to TRBD1. CDR3 size: 14 residues. CDR1 MNHEY and CDR2 SVGAGI come from the germline V gene. After removal of 5 bases from V and 3 bases from J, the junction contained 5 bases not matched to a gene. The CDR3 region is CASSPGTGLYEQYF. The CDR3 DNA is TGTGCCAGCAGTCCCGGGACAGGGCTCTACGAGCAGTACTTC.

The rearrangement uses TRBV14 and TRBJ1-2, with TRBD1 identical over 7 bases. The CDR3 sequence is 14 residues long. Germline trimming cut 4 bases from V and 4 bases from J; bases unmatched to any gene: 6. Looked up from germline, CDR1 is SGHDN and CDR2 is FVKESK. The chain's CDR3 is CASSLGQETYGYTF. As DNA, the CDR3 is TGTGCCAGCAGCCTCGGACAGGAGACCTATGGCTACACCTTC.

CDR3 loop: CATKGALINSPLHF. The CDR3 DNA is TGTGCCACCAAGGGGGCCCTTATTAATTCACCCCTCCACTTT. The chain is built from TRBV19 and TRBJ1-6; 7 bases agree with TRBD1. CDR3 length equals 14 residues. V gave up 10 bases and J gave up 6 bases; unmatched junction bases: 9. From germline, CDR1 is LNHDA and CDR2 SQIVND (reference sequence).

This rearrangement joins TRBV5-1 to TRBJ1-1; D not resolved. The CDR3 has 13 amino acids. CDR1 and CDR2 (germline): SGHRS, YFSETQ. V shed 1 base and J shed 1 base, with 5 bases lying between them. CDR3 coding DNA: TGCGCCAGCAGCTTGTTAGAGAACACTGAAGCTTTCTTT. Its translation is CASSLLENTEAFF.

The rearrangement joins TRBV23-1 to TRBJ1-5; 8 bases map to TRBD1. TRBV23-1 carries the ORF label, with uncertain function. This CDR3 is built from 12 residues. V dropped 8 bases and J dropped 12; count of bases not matched to a gene: 9. The CDR3, as DNA: TGCGCCAGCGCAAACACCGGGACAGGCCAGCATTTT. As protein: CASANTGTGQHF.

CDR3 sequence (DNA): TGTGCCAGCAGTGAAGCGCTAAGGGGCACTGAAGCTTTCTTT. Amino acids: CASSEALRGTEAFF. The V and J genes are TRBV6-1 and TRBJ1-1; D perhaps matches TRBD1 (5 bases). CDR3 size: 14 residues. CDR1 and CDR2 from the germline V gene are MNHNS and SASEGT. V shed 0 bases and J shed 4 bases, with 9 bases lying between them.

V usage is TRBV9 and J usage is TRBJ1-4; the D gene is possibly TRBD1 (5 bases). The germline V gene has CDR1 SGDLS and CDR2 YYNGEE. There are 18 residues in the CDR3. Trimming cost V 1 base and J 4 bases, with 20 bases left between them. CDR3 bases: TGTGCCAGCAGCGTATCGACAGCTACACGCGGGGGTAATGAAAAACTGTTTTTT. Translation gives CASSVSTATRGGNEKLFF.

The V call is TRBV29-1, the J call TRBJ1-2; tentative D call: TRBD1 (5 bases). Trimming took off 0 bases at V and 1 base at J, with 15 bases between the two ends. The CDR3 has 16 amino acids. Germline V gene sequence: CDR1 SQVTM, CDR2 ANQGSEA. The CDR3 nucleotides are TGCAGCGTTGAAGATCCTTACGGGGGGGGTAACTATGGCTACACCTTC. Protein: CSVEDPYGGGNYGYTF.

This clone turned up a few times. V usage is TRBV6-1 and J usage is TRBJ1-5; D is possibly TRBD1 (5 bases). In germline, CDR1 is MNHNS, CDR2 SASEGT. Trimming removed 1 base at V and 2 bases at J, with 9 bases between. CDR3 size: 15 residues. For the CDR3, the DNA is TGTGCCAGCAGTGAAGGGGGGGGAGGCAATCAGCCCCAGCATTTT. It specifies CASSEGGGGNQPQHF.

V usage is TRBV7-6 and J usage is TRBJ2-7; possibly TRBD2 for D (5 bases). Trimming removed 5 bases at V and 8 bases at J, with 16 bases between. The CDR3 is made up of 13 amino acids. Germline V gene data show CDR1 as SGHVS and CDR2 as FNYEAQ. The chain's CDR3 is CASSDGSGFQQYF. CDR3 DNA sequence: TGTGCCAGCAGCGACGGAAGCGGCTTTCAGCAGTACTTC.

The V and J genes are TRBV9 and TRBJ2-1; 13 bases match TRBD2. There are 16 residues in the CDR3. Trimming at V came to 0 bases and at J to 9 bases, leaving 6 bases not matched to a gene. Germline lookup yields CDR1 SGDLS and CDR2 YYNGEE. The CDR3 spells CASSVGTSGSIGEQFF. The CDR3 coding sequence is TGTGCCAGCAGCGTAGGGACTAGCGGGAGTATCGGTGAGCAGTTCTTC.

The V gene is TRBV5-1, the J gene TRBJ1-1, with TRBD1 matching 7 bases. CDR3 size: 17 residues. Per the germline V gene, CDR1 is SGHRS and CDR2 is YFSETQ. V lost 6 bases and J lost 1; bases outside the gene matches: 15. CDR3: CASTLPDREGPNTEAFF. CDR3 nucleotides: TGCGCCAGCACGCTACCCGACAGGGAAGGCCCGAACACTGAAGCTTTCTTT.

This clone appeared once. V gene TRBV27 combines with J gene TRBJ2-5, with 8 bases aligning to TRBD2. J was trimmed by 5 bases and V by 4 bases; bases with no gene match: 9. The CDR3 sequence is 15 residues long. Germline assignment: CDR1 MNHEY and CDR2 SMNVEV (reference sequence). The CDR3 region is CASSSDPTGGETQYF. CDR3 DNA sequence: TGTGCCAGCAGTTCGGATCCGACGGGGGGGGAGACCCAGTACTTC.

The chain uses TRBV10-2 and TRBJ2-1; 10 bases map to TRBD2. Trimming took 6 bases from V and 8 from J; bases not matched to a gene: 10. The V gene's germline CDR1 is WSHSY and CDR2 SAAADI. The CDR3 is 15 residues long. This CDR3 reads CASRRLAGPGHEQFF. DNA for the CDR3: TGCGCCAGCAGAAGACTAGCGGGCCCCGGGCATGAGCAGTTCTTC.

J is TRBJ2-7 and V is TRBV18, with D perhaps TRBD2 (5 bases). The CDR3 is made up of 13 amino acids. CDR1 and CDR2 (germline): KGHSH, LQKENI. Trimming removed 2 bases from V and 6 bases from J, with 11 bases in between. CDR3 coding DNA: TGTGCCAGCTCACCAGGTCAGCGGCGCGAGCAGTACTTC. This translates into CASSPGQRREQYF.

V usage is TRBV6-5 and J usage is TRBJ2-4, with 13 nucleotides matching TRBD2. Trimming at V came to 5 bases and at J to 10 bases, leaving 5 bases not matched to a gene. Germline loops: CDR1 MNHEY, CDR2 SVGAGI. The CDR3 runs 14 residues. The CDR3 DNA reads TGTGCCAGCAGTAAGGGGACTAGCGGGGTGATTCAGTACTTC. It yields the protein CASSKGTSGVIQYF.

The chain couples TRBV5-8 to TRBJ2-1; D is undetermined. Germline CDR1 SGHTS, CDR2 YDEGEE. Trimming removed 2 bases from V and 6 bases from J, with 18 bases in between. The CDR3 totals 16 residues. The chain's CDR3 is CASSLLTTTLTNEQFF. As DNA, the CDR3 is TGTGCCAGCAGCTTACTGACAACGACCCTAACCAATGAGCAGTTCTTC.